These 3 T cell receptor beta chains came from one sample sequenced in a study of control samples from healthy donors and cancer patients (dated by TCRdb to 2020 to 2022). Library creation used the immunoSEQ multiplex PCR assay. The table comes from immuneACCESS by way of TCRdb, which keeps in-frame sequences with V and J called. Part of the clones is missing from these tables; in studies checked, under half for an unresolved V gene and the rest for unknown reasons. Present in this sample are 230,000 or so clones, 90% to 95% of which were seen just once. Of the sample, about 1.6% falls within the top ten clones. Sample: blood. These TCRs come from a man aged 45 to 65 in good health.

The CDR3 spells CASSLSGSQETQYF. The CDR3 nucleotides are TGTGCCAGCAGCTTGAGCGGGTCCCAAGAGACCCAGTACTTC. The V gene is TRBV6-2 or TRBV6-3, the J gene TRBJ2-5; possible D gene TRBD2, 6 bases. V gave up 6 bases and J gave up 1 base, with 12 bases separating them. CDR1 MNHEY and CDR2 SVGEGT come from the germline V gene. The CDR3 covers 14 residues.

CDR3 DNA sequence: TGTGCCAGCAGCTTGGAAGGACTAGCGGGGGGTGGCGGGGAGCTGTTTTTT. Encoded protein: CASSLEGLAGGGGELFF. The chain carries TRBV5-4 and TRBJ2-2; TRBD2 aligns across 14 bases. There are 17 residues in the CDR3. J lost 7 bases, V lost 0 bases, and 5 bases had no gene match. Germline V gene sequence: CDR1 SGHNT, CDR2 YYREEE (reference sequence).

The chain combines TRBV6-5 with TRBJ1-2; 9 bases are shared with TRBD1. Trimming removed 2 bases from V and 5 bases from J; junction bases left unmatched: 9. This CDR3 has 16 residues. Germline loops: CDR1 MNHEY, CDR2 SVGAGI. The CDR3, as DNA: TGTGCCAGCAGTTACCAGGGACAGGGCTATTCTTATGGCTACACCTTC. Translated: CASSYQGQGYSYGYTF.